This entry concerns a single TCR beta chain. What it recognizes is unknown. This sample is drawn from a study of cytomegalovirus exposure and HLA in healthy donors. Study-level information: Both the roughly 120 validation repertoires and the approximately 620 first-cohort repertoires used the same platform, as reported by a later analysis.

Using immunoSEQ multiplex PCR, the repertoire was profiled, and TCRdb retains in-frame clones only, with some absent. The data hold 150,000 to 200,000 clones, with 88% observed a single time. Study results and caveats: A list of approximately 160 TCR beta chains associated with cytomegalovirus was given.

This clonotype originated in a man aged 18 to 35 in good health and CMV-seronegative. The specimen sequenced was PBMCs.

The CDR3 DNA reads as TGTGCCAGCAGTGTAGGGGCCTTCGGGGACAGAATGTACGAGCAGTACTTC. Its protein is CASSVGAFGDRMYEQYF. The J gene is TRBJ2-7, the V gene TRBV6-1; 7 nucleotides line up with TRBD1. The V segment lost 4 bases and the J segment 4 bases; nucleotides outside the gene matches: 16. Germline CDR1 reads MNHNS; CDR2 reads SASEGT. This CDR3 spans 17 amino acids.